These T cell receptor beta chains were read from a single sample in a study of blood T cell repertoires in COVID-19. Measured with immunoSEQ multiplex PCR; TCRdb has only the in-frame clones, and not every one. The data show nearly 60,000 clones, around 90% seen once. The specimen sequenced was peripheral blood. These receptors were obtained from a man aged 55-75 years with active COVID-19. Each CDR3 is given with its conserved first and last residue.

v_gene	j_gene	len	CDR3aa
TRBV7-2	TRBJ2-1	13	CASSLRTGREQFF
TRBV29-1	TRBJ1-1	13	CSVEGHKNTEAFF
TRBV19	TRBJ2-3	14	CASSNQGVADTQYF
TRBV11-2	TRBJ2-2	17	CASSWGLAGGRAGELFF
TRBV11-2	TRBJ2-1	14	CASSFSSAYVEQFF
TRBV28	TRBJ2-5	19	CASSLPIGLGTGVYETQYF
TRBV5-8	TRBJ1-4	15	CASSLEGLDWEKLFF
TRBV3-1/TRBV3-2	TRBJ2-7	15	CASSRSGTGGGEQYF
TRBV9	TRBJ1-6	15	CASSASQGGYSPLHF
TRBV19	TRBJ2-7	15	CASSPGLSYSYEQYF
TRBV4-3	TRBJ2-1	20	CASSQATGTISPGSYNEQFF
TRBV4-1	TRBJ1-4	16	CASSQERGTGGEKLFF
TRBV28	TRBJ1-3	14	CASTQPDRLDTIYF
TRBV19	TRBJ1-4	14	CASSDRGVREKLFF
TRBV3-1/TRBV3-2	TRBJ1-6	18	CASSSHLPGFLRNSPLHF
TRBV7-3	TRBJ2-2	12	CASRGYTGELFF
TRBV19	TRBJ1-1	15	CASEPGGRLGTEAFF
TRBV7-6	TRBJ1-3	15	CASSLKGLAGNTIYF
TRBV28	TRBJ2-7	11	CASARSYEQYF
TRBV28	TRBJ1-1	15	CASSSRTGAGTEAFF
TRBV7-2	TRBJ2-2	15	CASSLKRGSTGELFF
TRBV7-9	TRBJ2-7	14	CASSLQGAAYEQYF
TRBV25-1	TRBJ2-5	15	CASSDRDINQETQYF
TRBV2	TRBJ1-4	13	CASSPGGLEKLFF
TRBV9	TRBJ2-1	13	CASSFRLKDEQFF
TRBV28	TRBJ1-2	13	CASSLTGTYGYTF
TRBV5-4	TRBJ1-5	17	CASSLANLIILNQPQHF
TRBV27	TRBJ1-6	19	CASSLTGGGLSSYNSPLHF
TRBV18	TRBJ2-7	14	CASSPPGQNYEQYF
TRBV3-1/TRBV3-2	TRBJ2-7	14	CASSQSFVSYEQYF
TRBV5-4	TRBJ2-1	18	CASSLGASGRASYNEQFF
TRBV9	TRBJ2-3	14	CASSISGSTDTQYF
TRBV5-1	TRBJ2-6	15	CASSLGPEGANVLTF
TRBV18	TRBJ2-7	17	CASSPPGQGRSYYEQCF
TRBV11-2	TRBJ2-1	19	CASSFSGRASSAIFDEQFF
TRBV1	TRBJ1-1	15	CTSSHSTGEDTEAFF
TRBV2	TRBJ1-5	15	CASSENRGSNQPQHF
TRBV7-3	TRBJ2-1	14	CASSAGLAGAMQFF
TRBV7-9	TRBJ1-5	15	CASSPSDRGYQPQHF
TRBV6-1	TRBJ2-4	12	CASSELTQRQYF
TRBV28	TRBJ2-1	15	CASRPTSGSGNEQFF
TRBV15	TRBJ2-5	14	CATEALAGEETQYF
TRBV24-1	TRBJ1-1	12	CATSGETGSSFF
TRBV14	TRBJ2-5	13	CASRKGAQVTQYF